The 17 T cell receptor beta chains below all came from one sample that was sequenced in a study of PD-1 blockade in classical Hodgkin lymphoma. The assay was immunoSEQ multiplex PCR, and TCRdb's table has in-frame clones only and misses some. The top ten hold 35% to 50% of the sample, which has over 20,000 clones, about 80% seen once. Patients all relapsed after autologous stem cell transplantation, and there was variation in brentuximab vedotin exposure. The sample in question was peripheral blood mononuclear cells (PBMCs), obtained before the second cycle of nivolumab. These receptor sequences come from a human donor with classical Hodgkin lymphoma.

V and J are TRBV18 and TRBJ2-7, with 8 bases lining up with TRBD1. The CDR3 contains 17 residues. Germline CDR1 reads KGHSH; CDR2 reads LQKENI. The trim removed 2 bases at V and 4 bases at J, leaving 13 bases unmatched. The CDR3 sequence: CASSPILGDRGNYEQYF. The CDR3 DNA sequence: TGTGCCAGCTCACCAATTCTAGGCGACAGGGGAAATTACGAGCAGTACTTC.

This clone was picked up a small number of times. The chain employs TRBV4-1 and TRBJ2-1; no firm D call. Trimming stripped 0 bases from V and 5 bases from J, with 8 bases between. Germline assignment: CDR1 MGHRA and CDR2 YSYEKL. The CDR3 is 14 amino acids. CDR3 sequence: CASSQDPADNEQFF. The CDR3 nucleotides read TGCGCCAGCAGCCAAGATCCGGCGGACAATGAGCAGTTCTTC.

The chain couples TRBV6-1 to TRBJ1-2; TRBD1 agrees at 7 bases. V gave up 2 bases and J gave up 12 bases; unmatched junction bases: 6. The germline V gene has CDR1 MNHNS and CDR2 SASEGT. CDR3 size: 12 residues. The CDR3 loop reads CASSELGQANTF. The DNA of the CDR3 is TGTGCCAGCAGTGAACTTGGACAGGCAAACACCTTC.

The chain joins TRBV7-8 to TRBJ2-3; no reliable D call. The CDR3 is made up of 12 amino acids. CDR1 and CDR2 (germline): SGHVS, FQNEAQ. V was cut by 6 bases and J by 14 bases, with 18 bases left in between. CDR3: CASRKEVGSPYF. The CDR3 DNA is TGTGCCAGCAGAAAAGAGGTGGGGTCCCCGTATTTT.

V usage is TRBV11-3 and J usage is TRBJ2-2, with D perhaps TRBD2 (6 bases). Looked up from germline, CDR1 is SGHNT and CDR2 is YENEEA. This CDR3 region has 16 residues. Trimming removed 4 bases at V and 1 base at J, with 13 bases between. CDR3 DNA sequence: TGTGCCAGCAGCTCTCTAGCGCCTATGAACACCGGGGAGCTGTTTTTT. As protein: CASSSLAPMNTGELFF. The whole variable domain, filled in from reference TRBV11-3 and TRBJ2-2, reads EAGVVQSPRYKIIEKKQPVAFWCNPISGHNTLYWYLQNLGQGPELLIRYENEEAVDDSQLPKDRFSAERLKGVDSTLKIQPAELGDSAVYLCASSSLAPMNTGELFFGEGSRLTVL.

The chain carries TRBV11-3 and TRBJ2-5; possibly TRBD2 for D (6 bases). CDR1 is SGHNT and CDR2 is YENEEA in the germline V gene. This CDR3 has 13 residues. V shed 5 bases and J shed 2 bases, with 9 bases lying between them. The CDR3 sequence is CASSPRGQETQYF. The CDR3 DNA is TGTGCCAGCAGCCCTCGGGGGCAAGAGACCCAGTACTTC.

In DNA, the CDR3 is TGTGCCAGCAGTTCCCTGACTAGCGGGCTTTACGAGCAGTACTTC. Translated: CASSSLTSGLYEQYF. The chain links TRBV7-2 to TRBJ2-7; the match to TRBD2 covers 10 bases. Germline V lookup: CDR1 SGHTA, CDR2 FQGNSA. This CDR3 is built from 15 residues. The V segment lost 6 bases and the J segment 4 bases; nucleotides outside the gene matches: 9. The entire variable domain, with the rest obtained from reference TRBV7-2 and TRBJ2-7, is as follows: GAGVSQSPSNKVTEKGKDVELRCDPISGHTALYWYRQSLGQGLEFLIYFQGNSAPDKSGLPSDRFSAERTGGSVSTLTIQRTQQEDSAVYLCASSSLTSGLYEQYFGPGTRLTVT.

The V and J genes are TRBV7-6 and TRBJ2-1; D may be TRBD1 (5 bases). Between the trimmed V and J ends, which lost 1 base and 9 bases, there was a span of 13 bases. Germline CDR1 is SGHVS and CDR2 is FNYEAQ. CDR3 size: 14 residues. The CDR3 sequence is CASSLVQGTREQFF. CDR3 sequence (DNA): TGTGCCAGCAGCTTAGTCCAGGGTACCCGTGAGCAGTTCTTC. Using reference TRBV7-6 and TRBJ2-1 for the parts outside the CDR3, the full variable domain is GAGVSQSPRYKVTKRGQDVALRCDPISGHVSLYWYRQALGQGPEFLTYFNYEAQQDKSGLPNDRFSAERPEGSISTLTIQRTEQRDSAMYRCASSLVQGTREQFFGPGTRLTVL.

The chain links TRBV7-9 to TRBJ2-2; 9 bases agree with TRBD1. CDR3 size: 17 residues. The V gene end was trimmed by 1 base and the J gene end by 3 bases; junction bases not matched to a gene: 6. Germline CDR1 and CDR2: SEHNR and FQNEAQ (reference sequence). The CDR3 nucleotides read TGTGCCAGCAGCTTAGGCTACAGGGGGCTGGACACCGGGGAGCTGTTTTTT. As protein: CASSLGYRGLDTGELFF.

The sample holds a few counts of this clone. This sequence joins TRBV10-1 and TRBJ2-7, with 10 bases fitting TRBD1. CDR1 is WNHNN and CDR2 is SYGVQD in the germline V gene (reference sequence). J was trimmed by 4 bases and V by 6 bases; bases with no gene match: 9. This CDR3 contains 15 residues. CDR3 in DNA: TGCGCCAGCAGGGAATCCGGGACAGGGGTGTACGAGCAGTACTTC. Its protein is CASRESGTGVYEQYF.

CDR3 residues: CASSEGPLAGYNEQFF. The CDR3 DNA is TGTGCCAGCAGCGAAGGGCCCCTAGCGGGGTACAATGAGCAGTTCTTC. The rearrangement joins TRBV7-3 to TRBJ2-1, with TRBD2 matching over 9 bases. The CDR3 is 16 amino acids. Germline values: CDR1 SGHTA, CDR2 FQGTGA. V shed 5 bases, J shed 4 bases, and the junction held 9 bases outside the gene matches.

The chain carries TRBV11-2 and TRBJ2-2; D is possibly TRBD2 (5 bases). Germline values: CDR1 SGHAT, CDR2 FQNNGV. The CDR3 is made up of 15 amino acids. V was shortened by 0 bases and J by 8 bases, with 13 bases between the two germline ends. As DNA, the CDR3 is TGTGCCAGCAGCTTAGATTCGGGGTTATGGGGGGAGCTGTTTTTT. It is translated as CASSLDSGLWGELFF.

The gene calls are TRBV5-4 and TRBJ1-1, with D hard to call. V lost 1 base, J lost 3 bases, and 10 bases lay in between. The CDR3 loop spans 14 amino acids. Germline V gives CDR1 SGHNT, CDR2 YYREEE (reference sequence). Written as DNA, the CDR3 is TGTGCCAGCAGCTTGTCTCGGGGAGACACTGAAGCTTTCTTT. This translates into CASSLSRGDTEAFF.

The V gene is TRBV27, the J gene TRBJ2-7; D is perhaps TRBD1 or TRBD2 (5 bases each). The CDR3 totals 16 residues. The germline V gene has CDR1 MNHEY and CDR2 SMNVEV (reference sequence). The V end was cut by 5 bases, the J end by 2 bases, with 19 bases between. The CDR3 coding sequence is TGTGCCAGCAGTCCCGGTGTAGTGGGGGTCCCCTACGAGCAGTACTTC. Its translation: CASSPGVVGVPYEQYF.

The rearrangement uses TRBV6-1 and TRBJ2-3; TRBD1 is a possible D gene (5 bases). V shed 7 bases and J shed 14 bases, with 22 bases lying between them. There are 13 residues in the CDR3. Germline loops: CDR1 MNHNS, CDR2 SASEGT. This CDR3 reads CASNPGSNRLAYF. CDR3 nucleotide sequence: TGTGCCAGCAACCCAGGGTCCAATCGCTTAGCGTATTTT.

V and J are TRBV7-8 and TRBJ1-5; 10 bases line up with TRBD1. This CDR3 is 14 amino acids long. V was clipped by 5 bases and J by 6 bases; unmatched bases: 4. Germline CDR1 SGHVS, CDR2 FQNEAQ. The CDR3 here is CASSLRQGAQPQHF. CDR3 nucleotides: TGTGCCAGCAGCCTGCGACAGGGGGCTCAGCCCCAGCATTTT.

This chain connects TRBV11-3 to TRBJ2-2; D is unresolved. V was shortened by 0 bases and J by 7 bases, with 12 bases between the two germline ends. This CDR3 has 15 residues. Germline V gene sequence: CDR1 SGHNT, CDR2 YENEEA. The CDR3 here is CASSLDPAPSGELFF. Written as DNA, the CDR3 is TGTGCCAGCAGCTTAGATCCAGCCCCAAGCGGGGAGCTGTTTTTT.